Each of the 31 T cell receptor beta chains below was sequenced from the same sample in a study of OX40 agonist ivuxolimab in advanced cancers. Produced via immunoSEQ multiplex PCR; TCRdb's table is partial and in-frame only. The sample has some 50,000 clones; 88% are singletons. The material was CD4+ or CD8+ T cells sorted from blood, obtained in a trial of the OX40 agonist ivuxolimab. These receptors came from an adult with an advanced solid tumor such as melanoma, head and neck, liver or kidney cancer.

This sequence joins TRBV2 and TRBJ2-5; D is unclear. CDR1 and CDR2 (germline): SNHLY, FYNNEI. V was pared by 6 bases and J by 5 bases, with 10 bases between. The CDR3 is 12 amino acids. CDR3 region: CASRTAEETQYF. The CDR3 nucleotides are TGTGCCAGCAGGACGGCGGAGGAGACCCAGTACTTC.

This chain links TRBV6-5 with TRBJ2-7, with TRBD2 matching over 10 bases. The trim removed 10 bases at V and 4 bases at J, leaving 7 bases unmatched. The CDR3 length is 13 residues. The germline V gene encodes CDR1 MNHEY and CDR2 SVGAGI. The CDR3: CATRTSGEYEQYF. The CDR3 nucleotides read TGTGCCACCCGGACTAGCGGCGAATACGAGCAGTACTTC.

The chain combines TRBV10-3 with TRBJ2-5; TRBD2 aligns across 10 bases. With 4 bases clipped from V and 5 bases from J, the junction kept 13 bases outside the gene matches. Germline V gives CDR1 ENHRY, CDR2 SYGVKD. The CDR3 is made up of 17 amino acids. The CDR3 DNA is TGTGCCATCAGTGCCACCCCAGTAGCGGGGGGTGGGGAGACCCAGTACTTC. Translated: CAISATPVAGGGETQYF.

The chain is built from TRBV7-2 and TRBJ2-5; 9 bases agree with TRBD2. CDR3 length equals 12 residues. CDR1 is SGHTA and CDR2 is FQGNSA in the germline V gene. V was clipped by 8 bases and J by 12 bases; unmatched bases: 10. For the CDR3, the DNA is TGTGCCAGCGGAATCAATAGCGGGAGTAAGTACTTC. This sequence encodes CASGINSGSKYF. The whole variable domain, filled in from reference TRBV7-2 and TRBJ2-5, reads GAGVSQSPSNKVTEKGKDVELRCDPISGHTALYWYRQSLGQGLEFLIYFQGNSAPDKSGLPSDRFSAERTGGSVSTLTIQRTQQEDSAVYLCASGINSGSKYFGPGTRLLVL.

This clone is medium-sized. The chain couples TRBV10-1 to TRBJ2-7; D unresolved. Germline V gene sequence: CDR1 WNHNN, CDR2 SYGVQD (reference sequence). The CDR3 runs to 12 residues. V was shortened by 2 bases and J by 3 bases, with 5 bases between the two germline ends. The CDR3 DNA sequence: TGCGCCAGCAGTGAGACGGGCTACGAGCAGTACTTC. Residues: CASSETGYEQYF.

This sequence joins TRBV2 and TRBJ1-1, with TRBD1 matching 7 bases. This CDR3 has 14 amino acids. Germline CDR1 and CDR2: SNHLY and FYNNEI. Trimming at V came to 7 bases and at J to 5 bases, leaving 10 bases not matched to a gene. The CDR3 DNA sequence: TGTGCCAGCACCGAACAGGGGAGGGTGACTGAAGCTTTCTTT. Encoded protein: CASTEQGRVTEAFF.

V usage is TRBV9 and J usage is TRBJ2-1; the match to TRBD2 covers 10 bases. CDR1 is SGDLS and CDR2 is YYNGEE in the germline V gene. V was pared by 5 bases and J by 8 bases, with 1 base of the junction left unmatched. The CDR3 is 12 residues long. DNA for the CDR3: TGTGCCAGCAGTCTAGCGGGAGATGAGCAGTTCTTC. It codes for CASSLAGDEQFF.

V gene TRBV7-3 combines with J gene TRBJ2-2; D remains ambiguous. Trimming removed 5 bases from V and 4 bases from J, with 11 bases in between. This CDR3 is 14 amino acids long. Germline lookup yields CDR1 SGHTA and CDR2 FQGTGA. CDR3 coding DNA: TGTGCCAGCAGCCAACAGTCGGGCACCGGGGAGCTGTTTTTT. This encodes CASSQQSGTGELFF.

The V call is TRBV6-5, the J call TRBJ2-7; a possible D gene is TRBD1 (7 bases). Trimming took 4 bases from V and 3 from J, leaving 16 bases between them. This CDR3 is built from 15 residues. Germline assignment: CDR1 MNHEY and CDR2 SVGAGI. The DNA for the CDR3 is TGTGCCAGCAGTTTTTTAAACAGGGGAGGCTACGAGCAGTACTTC. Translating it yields CASSFLNRGGYEQYF.

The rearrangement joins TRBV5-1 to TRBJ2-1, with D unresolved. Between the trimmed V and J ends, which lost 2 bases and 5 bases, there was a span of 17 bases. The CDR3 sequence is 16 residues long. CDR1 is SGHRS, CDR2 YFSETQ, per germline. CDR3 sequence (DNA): TGCGCCAGCAGCTTTACAGCTAGAAACCGAGACAATGAGCAGTTCTTC. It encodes CASSFTARNRDNEQFF.

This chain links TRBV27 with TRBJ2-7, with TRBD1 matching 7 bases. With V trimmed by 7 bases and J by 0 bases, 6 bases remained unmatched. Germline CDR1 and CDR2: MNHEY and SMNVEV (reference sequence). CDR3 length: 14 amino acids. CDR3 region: CASNPGQSSYEQYF. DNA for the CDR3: TGTGCCAGCAACCCGGGACAGAGCTCCTACGAGCAGTACTTC.

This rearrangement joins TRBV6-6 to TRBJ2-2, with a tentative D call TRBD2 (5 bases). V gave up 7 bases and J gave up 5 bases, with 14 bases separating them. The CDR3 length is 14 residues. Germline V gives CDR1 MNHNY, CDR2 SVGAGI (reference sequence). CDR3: CASTARGSTGELFF. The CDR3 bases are TGTGCCAGCACCGCCCGGGGATCGACCGGGGAGCTGTTTTTT.

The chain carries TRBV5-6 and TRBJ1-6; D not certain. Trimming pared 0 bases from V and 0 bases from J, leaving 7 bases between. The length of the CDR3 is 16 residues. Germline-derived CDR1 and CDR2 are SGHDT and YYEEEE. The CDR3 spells CASSLGIGSYNSPLHF. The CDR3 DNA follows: TGTGCCAGCAGCTTGGGTATTGGCTCCTATAATTCACCCCTCCACTTT.

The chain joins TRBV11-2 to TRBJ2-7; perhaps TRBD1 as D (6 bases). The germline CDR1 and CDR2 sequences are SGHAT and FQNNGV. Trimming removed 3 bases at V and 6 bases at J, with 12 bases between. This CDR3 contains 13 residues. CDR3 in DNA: TGTGCCAGCAGCTTTTTGGGGGCTCTCGAGCAGTACTTC. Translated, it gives CASSFLGALEQYF. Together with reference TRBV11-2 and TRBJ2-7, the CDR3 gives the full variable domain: EAGVAQSPRYKIIEKRQSVAFWCNPISGHATLYWYQQILGQGPKLLIQFQNNGVVDDSQLPKDRFSAERLKGVDSTLKIQPAKLEDSAVYLCASSFLGALEQYFGPGTRLTVT.

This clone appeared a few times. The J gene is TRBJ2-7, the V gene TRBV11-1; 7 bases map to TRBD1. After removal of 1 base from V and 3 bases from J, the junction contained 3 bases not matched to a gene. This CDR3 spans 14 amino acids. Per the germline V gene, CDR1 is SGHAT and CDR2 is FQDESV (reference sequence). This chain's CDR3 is CASSLGRTGYEQYF. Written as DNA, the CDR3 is TGTGCCAGCAGCTTAGGGAGGACAGGCTACGAGCAGTACTTC.

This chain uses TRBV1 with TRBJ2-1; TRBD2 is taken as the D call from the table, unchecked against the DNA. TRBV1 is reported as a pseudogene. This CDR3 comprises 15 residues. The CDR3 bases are TGCACCAGCAGCCAATTTGGGACTAGCTTCTGGGAGCAGTTCTTC. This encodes CTSSQFGTSFWEQFF.

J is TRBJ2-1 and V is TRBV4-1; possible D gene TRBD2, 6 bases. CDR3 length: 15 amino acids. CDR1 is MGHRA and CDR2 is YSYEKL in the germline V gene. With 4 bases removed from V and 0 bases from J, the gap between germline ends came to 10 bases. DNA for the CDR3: TGCGCCAGCAGCCTAGTGGGGGGCTCCTACAATGAGCAGTTCTTC. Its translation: CASSLVGGSYNEQFF.

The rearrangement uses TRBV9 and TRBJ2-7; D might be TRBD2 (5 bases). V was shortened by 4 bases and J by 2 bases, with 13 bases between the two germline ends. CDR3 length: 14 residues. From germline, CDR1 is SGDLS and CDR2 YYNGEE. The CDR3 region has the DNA TGTGCCAGCAGCCCGCGTGCGGAGGCCTACGAGCAGTACTTC. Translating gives CASSPRAEAYEQYF.

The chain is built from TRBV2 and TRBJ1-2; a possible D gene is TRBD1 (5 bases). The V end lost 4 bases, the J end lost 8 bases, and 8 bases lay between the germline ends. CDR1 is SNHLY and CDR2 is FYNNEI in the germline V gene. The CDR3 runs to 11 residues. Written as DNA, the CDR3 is TGTGCCAGCAGTGGGGACGGCGGCTACACCTTC. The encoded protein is CASSGDGGYTF.

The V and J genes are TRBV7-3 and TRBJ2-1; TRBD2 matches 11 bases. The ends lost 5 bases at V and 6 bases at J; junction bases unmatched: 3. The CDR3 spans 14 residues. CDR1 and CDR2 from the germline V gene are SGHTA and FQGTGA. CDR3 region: CASSLAGGGNEQFF. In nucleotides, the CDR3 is TGTGCCAGCAGCCTAGCGGGAGGCGGCAATGAGCAGTTCTTC.

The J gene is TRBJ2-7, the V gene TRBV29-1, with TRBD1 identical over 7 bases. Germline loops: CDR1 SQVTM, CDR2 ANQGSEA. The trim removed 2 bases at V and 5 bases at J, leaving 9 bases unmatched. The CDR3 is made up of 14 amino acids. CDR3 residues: CSVESATGPHEQYF. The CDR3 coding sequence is TGCAGCGTTGAATCAGCGACAGGGCCCCACGAGCAGTACTTC.

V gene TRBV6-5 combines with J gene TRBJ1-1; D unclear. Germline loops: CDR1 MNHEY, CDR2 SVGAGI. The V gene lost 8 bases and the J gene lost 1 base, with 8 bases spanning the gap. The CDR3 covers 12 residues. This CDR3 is CASSQGNTEAFF. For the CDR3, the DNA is TGTGCCAGCTCCCAAGGGAACACTGAAGCTTTCTTT.

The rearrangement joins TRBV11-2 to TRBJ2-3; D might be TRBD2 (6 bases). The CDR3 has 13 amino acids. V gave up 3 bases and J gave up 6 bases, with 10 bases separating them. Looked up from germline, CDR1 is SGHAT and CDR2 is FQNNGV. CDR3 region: CASSFGGGDTQYF. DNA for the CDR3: TGTGCCAGCAGCTTCGGCGGAGGGGATACGCAGTATTTT.

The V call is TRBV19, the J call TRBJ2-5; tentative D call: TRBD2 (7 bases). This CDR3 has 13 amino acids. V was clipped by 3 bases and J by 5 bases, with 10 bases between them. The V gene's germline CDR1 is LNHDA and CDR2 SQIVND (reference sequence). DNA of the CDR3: TGTGCCAGTAGTATCACGGGGGGCGAGACCCAGTACTTC. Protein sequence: CASSITGGETQYF. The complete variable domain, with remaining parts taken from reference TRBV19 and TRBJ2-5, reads DGGITQSPKYLFRKEGQNVTLSCEQNLNHDAMYWYRQDPGQGLRLIYYSQIVNDFQKGDIAEGYSVSREKKESFPLTVTSAQKNPTAFYLCASSITGGETQYFGPGTRLLVL.

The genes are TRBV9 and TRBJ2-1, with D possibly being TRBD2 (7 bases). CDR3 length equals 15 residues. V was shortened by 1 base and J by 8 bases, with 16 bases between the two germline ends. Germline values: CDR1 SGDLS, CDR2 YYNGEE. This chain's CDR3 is CASSVRGGVGDEQFF. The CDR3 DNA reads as TGTGCCAGCAGCGTAAGGGGGGGCGTTGGGGATGAGCAGTTCTTC.

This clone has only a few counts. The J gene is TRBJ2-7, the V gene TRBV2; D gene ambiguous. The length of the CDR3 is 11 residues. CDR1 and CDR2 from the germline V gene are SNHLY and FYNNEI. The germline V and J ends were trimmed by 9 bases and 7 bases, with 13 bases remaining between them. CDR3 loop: CARGILGEQYF. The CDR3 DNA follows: TGTGCCAGAGGGATTTTGGGGGAGCAGTACTTC.

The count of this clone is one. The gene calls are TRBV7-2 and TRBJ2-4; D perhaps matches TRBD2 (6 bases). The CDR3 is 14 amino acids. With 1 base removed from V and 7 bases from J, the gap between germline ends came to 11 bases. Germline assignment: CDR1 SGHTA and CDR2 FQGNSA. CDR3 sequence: CASSLVRGFNIQYF. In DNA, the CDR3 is TGTGCCAGCAGCTTAGTACGGGGGTTTAACATTCAGTACTTC. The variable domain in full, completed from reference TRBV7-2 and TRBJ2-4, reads GAGVSQSPSNKVTEKGKDVELRCDPISGHTALYWYRQSLGQGLEFLIYFQGNSAPDKSGLPSDRFSAERTGGSVSTLTIQRTQQEDSAVYLCASSLVRGFNIQYFGAGTRLSVL.

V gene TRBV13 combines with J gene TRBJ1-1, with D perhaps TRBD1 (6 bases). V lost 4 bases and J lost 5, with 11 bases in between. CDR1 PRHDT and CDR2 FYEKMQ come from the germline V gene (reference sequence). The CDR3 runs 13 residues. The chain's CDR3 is CASSWGRGTEAFF. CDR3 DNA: TGTGCCAGCAGCTGGGGGCGAGGAACTGAAGCTTTCTTT. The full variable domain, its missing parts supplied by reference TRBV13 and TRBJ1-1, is AAGVIQSPRHLIKEKRETATLKCYPIPRHDTVYWYQQGPGQDPQFLISFYEKMQSDKGSIPDRFSAQQFSDYHSELNMSSLELGDSALYFCASSWGRGTEAFFGQGTRLTVV.

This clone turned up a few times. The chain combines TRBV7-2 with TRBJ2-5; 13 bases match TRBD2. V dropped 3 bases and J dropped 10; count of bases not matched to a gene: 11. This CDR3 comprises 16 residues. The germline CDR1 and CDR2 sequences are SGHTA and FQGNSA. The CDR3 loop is CASSLTSGGLQEGQYF. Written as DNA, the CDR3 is TGTGCCAGCAGCTTGACTAGCGGGGGGCTTCAAGAGGGCCAGTACTTC.

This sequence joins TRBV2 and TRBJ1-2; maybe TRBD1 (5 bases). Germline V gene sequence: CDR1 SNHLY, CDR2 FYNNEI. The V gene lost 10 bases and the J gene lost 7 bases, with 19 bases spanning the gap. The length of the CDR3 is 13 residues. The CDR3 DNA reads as TGTGCCACCCGACTAGACAGTGAAGGTGGCTACACCTTC. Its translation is CATRLDSEGGYTF.

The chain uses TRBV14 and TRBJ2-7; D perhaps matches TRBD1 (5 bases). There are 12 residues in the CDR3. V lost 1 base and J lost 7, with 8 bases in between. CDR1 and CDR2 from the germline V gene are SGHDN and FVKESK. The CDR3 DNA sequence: TGTGCCAGCAGCCAAGGCAGGGTTGAGCAGTACTTC. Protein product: CASSQGRVEQYF.